This T cell receptor beta chain is from a study of response to subunit inactivated influenza vaccine. This clonotype was found many times. Antigen specificity is unknown. General observations from the study: Authors suggested few new T cells are recruited by each seasonal influenza vaccination.

Looked up from germline, CDR1 is SQVTM and CDR2 is ANQGSEA. V was pared by 6 bases and J by 6 bases, with 2 bases of the junction left unmatched. This CDR3 contains 12 residues. TCRdb used MiXCR to reprocess the RT-PCR reads, holding one entry per CDR3 protein. The sample has more than 450,000 distinct CDR3 sequences; less than 8% are singletons. The clonotype was recovered from a man aged 45 to 70 who received an inactivated influenza vaccine. The sample in question was PBMCs from blood, obtained about 23 months after vaccination. The chain links TRBV29-1 to TRBJ1-5; 10 bases are shared with TRBD1. CDR3 sequence reads: CSVGQGGQPQHF. In DNA form, the CDR3 reads TGCAGCGTAGGACAGGGGGGTCAGCCCCAGCATTTT.